Listed below are T cell receptor beta chains from one sample, sequenced in a study of blood T cell repertoires in COVID-19. Measured with immunoSEQ multiplex PCR; TCRdb has only the in-frame clones, and not every one. The sample carries under 300,000 clones, roughly nine tenths recorded once. The specimen was PBMCs or T cells enriched from blood (not recorded which). The receptors stem from a woman in her 50s who had recovered from COVID-19. The CDR3 runs from the conserved cysteine through the conserved F or W. D genes are given only for firm matches.

TRBV6-5,TRBD1,15,CASMGQGVNTGELFF
TRBV5-1,TRBD2,15,CASSLGASGTYEQYF
TRBV19,TRBD1,12,CATNRGFTEAFF
TRBV5-1,-,14,CASSLAVGVLEQYF
TRBV3-1/TRBV3-2,-,14,CASSPVHSGNTIYF
TRBV27,-,14,CASSLLGRGEKLFF
TRBV27,TRBD2,16,CASSPGTSGFSDTQYF
TRBV5-1,TRBD2,14,CASSSRDYTYEQYF
TRBV14,TRBD2,14,CASSKTSGYNEQFF
TRBV18,TRBD2,16,CASSATSGYSYNEQFF
TRBV7-3,-,15,CASSPGPEVRGGYTF
TRBV6-6,-,16,CASSYSGVDPQETQYF
TRBV7-3,TRBD2,17,CASSPGTSGRLLETQYF
TRBV7-3,TRBD1,13,CASSPTGGEGYTF
TRBV18,TRBD1,16,CASSQQGISSNQPQHF
TRBV29-1,-,15,CSVRFPGMRQETQYF
TRBV30,TRBD1,14,CAWIPTGGYGTQYF
TRBV7-9,TRBD2,15,CASSLAGGVSDEQFF
TRBV7-7,-,15,CASSLGRPSGDEQFF
TRBV3-1/TRBV3-2,TRBD1,13,CASSNRGPYEQYF
TRBV30,-,14,CAWSVLAGGWAQYF
TRBV28,-,15,CASSSGGPVNSPLHF
TRBV27,TRBD2,17,CASSLSIILAGEDEQYF
TRBV28,TRBD1,14,CASSLTGGWNEQYF
TRBV20-1,-,14,CSASRGDPQGPQHF
TRBV10-1,TRBD1,14,CASSRDRVGNEQFF
TRBV28,-,14,CASTGGGGREKLFF
TRBV19,-,15,CASSITGTYSEGAFF
TRBV24-1,-,16,CATSDFRGGSNQPQHF
TRBV3-1/TRBV3-2,-,15,CASSQMGRGGYGYTF
TRBV7-2,TRBD2,15,CASRLKYGGSGELFF
TRBV7-6,TRBD2,18,CASSLFTTSGEPRDTQYF
TRBV5-6,TRBD1,13,CASTPRTGYGYTF
TRBV27,TRBD2,15,CASSPRLAGVGEQYF
TRBV2,TRBD1,14,CASRAQGANTEAFF
TRBV2,TRBD1,15,CASSDVRGTNEKLFF
TRBV28,TRBD1,15,CASSRRQGADQPQHF
TRBV5-1,TRBD1,13,CANTGQGGTEAFF
TRBV7-3,TRBD1,12,CASPKGADGYTF
TRBV3-1/TRBV3-2,TRBD1,17,CASSHPTPHRGGQPQHF
TRBV11-2,-,16,CASSLGVQRLSYEQYF
TRBV7-3,-,14,CASSLEPSSYEQYF
TRBV4-3,TRBD2,16,CASSRQLAGVYNEQFF
TRBV5-1,TRBD2,15,CASTQLAGVGNEQFF
TRBV19,TRBD2,15,CASSTTSGRRDEQFF
TRBV19,TRBD2,14,CASSSGRAEETQYF
TRBV7-2,TRBD1,15,CASSRTTGAYTEAFF
TRBV28,-,14,CASSEGRTNYGYTF
TRBV28,-,14,CASSLGSSYNEQFF
TRBV28,TRBD2,11,CASTGAGPVKF
TRBV2,-,14,CASSTTYLGGEQYF
TRBV25-1,-,15,CASSVGGHSYNEQFF
TRBV5-1,TRBD1,18,CASSLYNGGQGSTDTQYF
TRBV10-3,-,14,CASEQETGNTEAFF
TRBV24-1,TRBD2,16,CATSDYTSGRRDTQYF